These 26 T cell receptor beta chains were sequenced from one sample in a study of blood T cell repertoires in COVID-19 (dated by TCRdb to about 2020). Libraries were prepared through the immunoSEQ multiplex PCR assay. TCRdb carries this immuneACCESS record with in-frame sequences only. Its versions omit some clonotypes, under half of them owing to an unresolved V gene in the studies checked, with the rest unexplained. The sample includes about 280,000 clones, with about 85% observed a single time. The leading ten clones occupy under 3% of the sample. The sample was PBMCs or T cells enriched from blood (not recorded which). The receptors were sampled from a woman in her 50s who had recovered from COVID-19.

The gene calls are TRBV5-4 and TRBJ2-1, with a possible D match to TRBD2 (7 bases). Germline CDR1 reads SGHNT; CDR2 reads YYREEE (reference sequence). The CDR3 contains 16 residues. With 2 bases removed from V and 3 bases from J, the gap between germline ends came to 15 bases. CDR3 residues: CASSLLRGGSYNEQFF. The CDR3 nucleotides read TGTGCCAGCAGCTTACTTAGGGGGGGCAGCTACAATGAGCAGTTCTTC.

This rearrangement joins TRBV5-1 to TRBJ1-2; D may be TRBD1 (5 bases). CDR3 size: 15 residues. Trimming cost V 0 bases and J 5 bases, with 14 bases left between them. Germline CDR1 SGHRS, CDR2 YFSETQ. The CDR3 DNA sequence: TGCGCCAGCAGCTTGGGTGGAGGGGAGACTTATGGCTACACCTTC. Translated, it gives CASSLGGGETYGYTF.

The V call is TRBV28, the J call TRBJ2-5; perhaps TRBD2 as D (5 bases). Germline-derived CDR1 and CDR2 are MDHEN and SYDVKM. The V gene lost 5 bases and the J gene lost 1 base, with 14 bases spanning the gap. The CDR3 extends over 15 amino acids. As DNA, the CDR3 is TGTGCCAGCAGTCCGATGGTAGGACTCCAAGAGACCCAGTACTTC. This sequence encodes CASSPMVGLQETQYF. Full variable domain (outside the CDR3, taken from reference TRBV28 and TRBJ2-5): DVKVTQSSRYLVKRTGEKVFLECVQDMDHENMFWYRQDPGLGLRLIYFSYDVKMKEKGDIPEGYSVSREKKERFSLILESASTNQTSMYLCASSPMVGLQETQYFGPGTRLLVL.

This clone was counted once. The chain is built from TRBV30 and TRBJ2-7; tentative D call: TRBD2 (6 bases). This CDR3 spans 11 amino acids. The ends were cut back, 8 bases at V and 1 base at J, with 9 bases in the middle. Germline V gene data show CDR1 as GTSNPN and CDR2 as SVGIG (reference sequence). DNA of the CDR3: TGTGCCGCGGGACTGTCCTACGAGCAGTACTTC. Encoded protein: CAAGLSYEQYF.

This chain links TRBV11-2 with TRBJ2-2; no clear D. Per the germline V gene, CDR1 is SGHAT and CDR2 is FQNNGV. The CDR3 totals 16 residues. Trimming removed 2 bases from V and 2 bases from J, with 12 bases in between. The CDR3 protein is CASSLRGGFNTGELFF. The DNA of the CDR3 is TGTGCCAGCAGCTTACGTGGCGGTTTTAACACCGGGGAGCTGTTTTTT.

The sample holds a few counts of this clone. This specimen includes other DNA sequences encoding the same CDR3. This chain uses TRBV11-2 with TRBJ1-5; D unresolved. Germline CDR1 is SGHAT and CDR2 is FQNNGV. V lost 0 bases, J lost 6 bases, and 6 bases lay in between. There are 13 residues in the CDR3. The CDR3: CASSLDRGQPQHF. The CDR3 nucleotides read TGTGCCAGCAGCTTAGATCGGGGTCAGCCCCAGCATTTT.

The chain employs TRBV29-1 and TRBJ2-5, with a possible D match to TRBD1 (5 bases). Germline assignment: CDR1 SQVTM and CDR2 ANQGSEA. The V gene lost 0 bases and the J gene lost 3 bases, with 20 bases spanning the gap. This CDR3 spans 17 amino acids. The CDR3 here is CSVEDLQGTTPKETQYF. The CDR3 DNA follows: TGCAGCGTTGAAGATCTTCAGGGTACCACTCCAAAAGAGACCCAGTACTTC.

The chain recombines TRBV30 with TRBJ1-2; D not resolved. There are 11 residues in the CDR3. The germline V gene encodes CDR1 GTSNPN and CDR2 SVGIG (reference sequence). CDR3 sequence: CANGANYGYTF. CDR3 bases: TGTGCGAACGGAGCTAACTATGGCTACACCTTC.

Only one count was recorded for this clone. The V and J genes are TRBV3-1 (or the pseudogene TRBV3-2) and TRBJ1-1, with no clear D. V lost 0 bases, J lost 5 bases, and 13 bases lay in between. Germline assignment: CDR1 LGHDT and CDR2 YNNKEL (reference sequence). The CDR3 is 15 residues long. CDR3 coding DNA: TGTGCCAGCAGCCAAGATGTCACAGCCAGGACTGAAGCTTTCTTT. This encodes CASSQDVTARTEAFF.

V usage is TRBV19 and J usage is TRBJ2-1; 7 bases agree with TRBD1. CDR3 size: 13 residues. The V gene's germline CDR1 is LNHDA and CDR2 SQIVND (reference sequence). Trimming removed 7 bases from V and 7 bases from J; junction bases left unmatched: 7. The CDR3 region has the DNA TGTGCCAGTATTCACAGGGGCTCGAATGAGCAGTTCTTC. It specifies CASIHRGSNEQFF.

The rearrangement joins TRBV10-3 to TRBJ1-1; unclear D gene. The CDR3 contains 14 residues. Germline-derived CDR1 and CDR2 are ENHRY and SYGVKD. The ends were cut back, 6 bases at V and 2 bases at J, with 13 bases in the middle. DNA for the CDR3: TGTGCCATCAGGCGAGCCACAGAAAACACTGAAGCTTTCTTT. Its translation is CAIRRATENTEAFF.

The V and J genes are TRBV18 and TRBJ1-1, with D perhaps matching TRBD1 (6 bases). The CDR3 has 15 amino acids. Looked up from germline, CDR1 is KGHSH and CDR2 is LQKENI. V was clipped by 3 bases and J by 2 bases, with 13 bases between them. CDR3 sequence (DNA): TGTGCCAGCTCACCCCGGACAGCCCTTAACACTGAAGCTTTCTTT. Its translation is CASSPRTALNTEAFF.

The chain uses TRBV5-1 and TRBJ1-1; 8 nucleotides align to TRBD1. The junction had 10 bases not matched to a gene; V was cut back by 5 bases and J by 4 bases. The CDR3 runs to 15 residues. Germline V gene sequence: CDR1 SGHRS, CDR2 YFSETQ. CDR3 nucleotides: TGCGCCAGCAGATTCAACGCCGGGACAGGCACTGAAGCTTTCTTT. Translation gives CASRFNAGTGTEAFF.

V gene TRBV6-2 or TRBV6-3 combines with J gene TRBJ2-7, with D perhaps matching TRBD1 (5 bases). This CDR3 comprises 15 residues. The V end was cut by 0 bases, the J end by 3 bases, with 12 bases between. Looked up from germline, CDR1 is MNHEY and CDR2 is SVGEGT. CDR3 DNA: TGTGCCAGCAGTTACTCAGGGGCTCCGGTCTACGAGCAGTACTTC. As protein: CASSYSGAPVYEQYF.

This clone was counted a few times. The chain is built from TRBV6-4 and TRBJ2-2; D is ambiguous. Germline loops: CDR1 MRHNA, CDR2 SNTAGT. The CDR3 is 13 amino acids. Trimming left V 0 bases short and J 5 bases short, with 4 bases between. In nucleotides, the CDR3 is TGTGCCAGCAGTGACTCCCGGACCGGGGAGCTGTTTTTT. This codes for CASSDSRTGELFF.

The rearrangement uses TRBV10-3 and TRBJ1-5, with unresolved D. Germline V CDR1 and CDR2: ENHRY, SYGVKD. The V and J ends lost 0 bases and 7 bases respectively, with 10 bases between them. The CDR3 length is 14 residues. The CDR3 region has the DNA TGTGCCATCAGTGAGTCGCCGGAGGTGCAGCCCCAGCATTTT. It encodes CAISESPEVQPQHF.

The rearrangement links TRBV3-1 (or the pseudogene TRBV3-2) to TRBJ2-2; the match to TRBD1 covers 9 bases. Germline assignment: CDR1 LGHDT and CDR2 YNNKEL (reference sequence). The CDR3 consists of 15 residues. J gave up 0 bases and V 4 bases, and 0 bases lay outside the gene matches. CDR3 DNA: TGTGCCAGCAGCCGACAGGGGGCGAACACCGGGGAGCTGTTTTTT. Its translation: CASSRQGANTGELFF.

This chain joins TRBV7-9 and TRBJ1-5; D perhaps matches TRBD1 (6 bases). The CDR3 consists of 15 residues. The V gene lost 4 bases and the J gene lost 6 bases, with 16 bases spanning the gap. Germline-derived CDR1 and CDR2 are SEHNR and FQNEAQ (reference sequence). CDR3 sequence (DNA): TGTGCCAGCAGCTCGGCTCACAGGGTCGGTCAGCCCCAGCATTTT. Translated: CASSSAHRVGQPQHF.

The chain combines TRBV19 with TRBJ2-1; D call uncertain. Germline CDR1 reads LNHDA; CDR2 reads SQIVND (reference sequence). CDR3 size: 13 residues. V was shortened by 6 bases and J by 4 bases, with 10 bases between the two germline ends. The CDR3 region is CASSVVLYNEQFF. CDR3 bases: TGTGCCAGTAGCGTAGTTTTATACAATGAGCAGTTCTTC.

This chain uses TRBV28 with TRBJ1-2; 10 bases match TRBD1. Germline values: CDR1 MDHEN, CDR2 SYDVKM. The trim removed 2 bases at V and 8 bases at J, leaving 8 bases unmatched. The CDR3 is 15 residues long. The CDR3 nucleotides read TGTGCCAGCAGTTTAGGGCCGGGACAGGGGCGCGGCTACACCTTC. Residues: CASSLGPGQGRGYTF.

With regard to this clone: This sample also contains other DNA sequences that code for the same CDR3. The rearrangement uses TRBV19 and TRBJ1-5; 8 bases are a match to TRBD1. In germline, CDR1 is LNHDA, CDR2 SQIVND (reference sequence). Losses at the gene ends were 4 bases for V and 7 bases for J; bases not matched to a gene: 9. The CDR3 is 15 residues long. CDR3 nucleotides: TGTGCCAGTAGTACCCGACAGGGGTCTGGACAGCCCCAGCATTTT. Its translation is CASSTRQGSGQPQHF.

The CDR3 coding sequence is TGTGCCAGCACGATCCTTCGGGGTGACTCTGGAAACACCATATATTTT. Residues: CASTILRGDSGNTIYF. This rearrangement joins TRBV28 to TRBJ1-3; D is unresolved. CDR1 is MDHEN, CDR2 SYDVKM, per germline. This CDR3 is 16 amino acids long. V lost 7 bases to trimming and J lost 0 bases, with 16 bases between them.

On this clone: Additional DNA sequences in this sample encode the identical CDR3. The chain is built from TRBV20-1 and TRBJ2-7; 7 nucleotides align to TRBD1. The ends lost 3 bases at V and 3 bases at J; junction bases unmatched: 8. Germline-derived CDR1 and CDR2 are DFQATT and SNEGSKA (reference sequence). CDR3 length: 14 amino acids. CDR3 residues: CSASHNRGSYEQYF. The CDR3 DNA sequence: TGCAGTGCTAGTCATAACAGGGGTAGCTACGAGCAGTACTTC.

The V gene is TRBV29-1, the J gene TRBJ2-7, with a tentative D call TRBD1 (5 bases). Between the trimmed V and J ends, which lost 0 bases and 4 bases, there was a span of 7 bases. This CDR3 is built from 12 residues. The germline CDR1 and CDR2 sequences are SQVTM and ANQGSEA. The CDR3, as DNA: TGCAGCGTTGAAGATCCAGGGTACGAGCAGTACTTC. The encoded protein is CSVEDPGYEQYF.

This chain connects TRBV6-4 to TRBJ2-3; 11 positions match TRBD2. J gave up 0 bases and V 5 bases, and 10 bases lay outside the gene matches. Germline loops: CDR1 MRHNA, CDR2 SNTAGT. The CDR3 has 18 residues. In nucleotides, the CDR3 is TGTGCCAGCAGTACGACTAGCGGGAATGGCGGTAGCACAGATACGCAGTATTTT. Translating gives CASSTTSGNGGSTDTQYF.

The V and J genes are TRBV2 and TRBJ1-2, with D unresolved. V was shortened by 5 bases and J by 3 bases, with 10 bases between the two germline ends. This CDR3 region has 13 residues. Germline CDR1 reads SNHLY; CDR2 reads FYNNEI. The CDR3 here is CASSTQRDYGYTF. For the CDR3, the DNA is TGTGCCAGCAGTACCCAACGCGACTATGGCTACACCTTC.